A single sample gave rise to the 9 T cell receptor beta chains below, sequenced in a study of Ad26.COV2.S vaccination and SARS-CoV-2 variants. Here immunoSEQ multiplex PCR was the method, and the copy in TCRdb shows in-frame clones only, minus some. The sample lists 380,000 or so clones; roughly 89% were seen once. Treatment in this sample: about 20 received Ad26.COV2.S at low or high dose, single or two shots; 5 received placebo; per-sample allocation not given. Collection of the samples took place on day 63 after the first injection of vaccine or placebo. The material was peripheral blood, obtained in a trial of Ad26.COV2.S vaccine versus placebo. The receptors were gathered from a person aged 18-60 years who received the Ad26.COV2.S COVID-19 vaccine or a placebo.

This rearrangement joins TRBV6-5 to TRBJ2-6; unclear D gene. The ends were cut back, 10 bases at V and 2 bases at J, with 15 bases in the middle. Germline V CDR1 and CDR2: MNHEY, SVGAGI. The CDR3 extends over 15 amino acids. The CDR3: CATTAAVTGANVLTF. CDR3 bases: TGTGCCACCACCGCCGCGGTAACTGGGGCCAACGTCCTGACTTTC.

This clone was seen just once. The chain employs TRBV25-1 and TRBJ1-2, with D unclear. Germline CDR1 is MGHDK and CDR2 is SYGVNS. V lost 4 bases, J lost 1 base, and 7 bases lay in between. The CDR3 is made up of 13 amino acids. CDR3 DNA: TGTGCCAGCAGTGGACGGTATAACTATGGCTACACCTTC. This translates into CASSGRYNYGYTF.

The chain employs TRBV18 and TRBJ2-5; D not resolved. The ends were cut back, 0 bases at V and 1 base at J, with 9 bases in the middle. Germline assignment: CDR1 KGHSH and CDR2 LQKENI. CDR3 length equals 15 residues. This CDR3 reads CASSPPNSLQETQYF. DNA of the CDR3: TGTGCCAGCTCACCACCGAACAGCCTCCAAGAGACCCAGTACTTC.

In the case of this clone: One end of the junction is discordant with germline, which a read error may explain. The chain joins TRBV3-1 (or the pseudogene TRBV3-2) to TRBJ1-2; weak D call: TRBD1 (5 bases). The CDR3 is 15 amino acids. CDR1 is LGHDT and CDR2 is YNNKEL in the germline V gene (reference sequence). The CDR3 DNA reads TGTGCCAGCAGACAAGCAAGCGGTGGGGGCTATGGCTACACCTTC. It translates to CASRQASGGGYGYTF.

The chain employs TRBV3-1 (or the pseudogene TRBV3-2) and TRBJ2-3; D uncertain. Germline lookup yields CDR1 LGHDT and CDR2 YNNKEL (reference sequence). V was cut by 3 bases and J by 0 bases, with 7 bases left in between. The CDR3 has 14 amino acids. The CDR3 loop reads CASSHQPSTDTQYF. In DNA, the CDR3 is TGTGCCAGCAGCCACCAACCTAGCACAGATACGCAGTATTTT.

The chain recombines TRBV11-2 with TRBJ2-7; 8 bases map to TRBD2. In germline, CDR1 is SGHAT, CDR2 FQNNGV. V was clipped by 6 bases and J by 3 bases; unmatched bases: 10. CDR3 size: 15 residues. CDR3 nucleotide sequence: TGTGCCAGCAGTCCACGGGGGGGGTTTTTCTACGAGCAGTACTTC. Its translation is CASSPRGGFFYEQYF.

This chain joins TRBV5-1 and TRBJ2-1; D call uncertain. The V end lost 0 bases, the J end lost 8 bases, and 9 bases lay between the germline ends. Germline V lookup: CDR1 SGHRS, CDR2 YFSETQ. The CDR3 spans 13 residues. This chain's CDR3 is CASSLASKDEQFF. The CDR3 DNA reads TGCGCCAGCAGCTTGGCATCTAAGGATGAGCAGTTCTTC.

The chain recombines TRBV28 with TRBJ1-6; no firm D call. The V end was cut by 2 bases, the J end by 7 bases, with 9 bases between. The CDR3 totals 14 residues. The germline V gene has CDR1 MDHEN and CDR2 SYDVKM. The CDR3 sequence: CASSLGLGNSPLHF. The CDR3 nucleotides are TGTGCCAGCAGTTTAGGACTGGGGAATTCACCCCTCCACTTT.

This chain connects TRBV6-6 to TRBJ1-6, with 8 nucleotides matching TRBD1. The junction had 4 bases not matched to a gene; V was cut back by 5 bases and J by 4 bases. This CDR3 spans 15 amino acids. Germline V gene data show CDR1 as MNHNY and CDR2 as SVGAGI (reference sequence). CDR3 sequence: CASSTGTGYNSPLHF. The CDR3 coding sequence is TGTGCCAGCAGTACCGGGACAGGATATAATTCACCCCTCCACTTT.